This TCR beta chain derives from a study of pediatric ulcerative colitis. Study-wide findings and caveats: This repertoire reflects total lymphocytes rather than subpopulations like regulatory T cells. Clonal expansions reduced rectal repertoire diversity in acute severe colitis.

This clone is a singleton in its sample. Its matching antigen is unknown. Only in-frame clones appear in the TCRdb table, and some are missing; sequencing was by immunoSEQ multiplex PCR. This sample has about 60,000 clones, with about nine tenths found just once. Trimming at V came to 3 bases and at J to 3 bases, leaving 4 bases not matched to a gene. Germline V lookup: CDR1 LNHNV, CDR2 YYDKDF (reference sequence). This CDR3 is built from 14 residues. Sequencing used blood. This TCR derives from a boy younger than 18 who was a control in a study of pediatric ulcerative colitis. The rearrangement links TRBV15 to TRBJ2-7; TRBD1 matches 8 bases. CDR3 coding DNA: TGTGCCACCAGCAGGGGACAGGAGGTCTACGAGCAGTACTTC. It codes for CATSRGQEVYEQYF. The full variable domain, its missing parts supplied by reference TRBV15 and TRBJ2-7, is DAMVIQNPRYQVTQFGKPVTLSCSQTLNHNVMYWYQQKSSQAPKLLFHYYDKDFNNEADTPDNFQSRRPNTSFCFLDIRSPGLGDTAMYLCATSRGQEVYEQYFGPGTRLTVT.